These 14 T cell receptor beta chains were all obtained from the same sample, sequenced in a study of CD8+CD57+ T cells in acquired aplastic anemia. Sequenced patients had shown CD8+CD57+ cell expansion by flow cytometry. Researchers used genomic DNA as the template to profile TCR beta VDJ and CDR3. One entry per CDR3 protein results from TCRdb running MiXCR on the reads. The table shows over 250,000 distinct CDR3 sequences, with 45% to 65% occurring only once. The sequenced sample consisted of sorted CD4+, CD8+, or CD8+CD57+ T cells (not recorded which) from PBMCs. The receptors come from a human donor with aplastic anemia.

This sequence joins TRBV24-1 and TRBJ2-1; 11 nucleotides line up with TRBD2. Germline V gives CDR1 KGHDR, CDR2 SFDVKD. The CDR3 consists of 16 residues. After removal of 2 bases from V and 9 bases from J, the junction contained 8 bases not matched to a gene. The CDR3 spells CATSDSTSGTWSEQFF. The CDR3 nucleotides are TGTGCCACCAGTGATTCGACTAGCGGGACTTGGAGTGAGCAGTTCTTC.

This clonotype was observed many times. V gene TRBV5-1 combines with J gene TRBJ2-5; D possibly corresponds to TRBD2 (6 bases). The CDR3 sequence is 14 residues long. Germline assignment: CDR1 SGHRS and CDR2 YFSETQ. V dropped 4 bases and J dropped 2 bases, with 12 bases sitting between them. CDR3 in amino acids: CASSRGLIQETQYF. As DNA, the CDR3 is TGCGCCAGCAGCCGGGGACTGATACAAGAGACCCAGTACTTC.

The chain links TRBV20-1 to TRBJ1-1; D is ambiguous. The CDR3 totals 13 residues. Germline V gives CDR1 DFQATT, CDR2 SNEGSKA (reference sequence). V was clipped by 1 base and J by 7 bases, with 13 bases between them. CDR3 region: CSARAPLQFEAFF. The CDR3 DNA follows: TGCAGTGCTAGAGCCCCGCTACAGTTTGAAGCTTTCTTT.

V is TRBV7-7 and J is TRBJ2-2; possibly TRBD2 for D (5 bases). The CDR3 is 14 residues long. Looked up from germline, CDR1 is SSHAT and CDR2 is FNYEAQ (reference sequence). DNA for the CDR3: TGTGCTAGGAGGCCGAACCTTAACACCGGGGAGCTGTTTTTT. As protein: CARRPNLNTGELFF.

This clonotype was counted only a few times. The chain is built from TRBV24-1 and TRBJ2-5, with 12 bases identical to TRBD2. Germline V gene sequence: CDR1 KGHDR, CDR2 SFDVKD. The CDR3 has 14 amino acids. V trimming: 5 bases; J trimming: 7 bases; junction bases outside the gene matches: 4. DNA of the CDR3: TGTGCCACCAGTGGGACTAGCGGGATCGGGACCCAGTACTTC. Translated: CATSGTSGIGTQYF.

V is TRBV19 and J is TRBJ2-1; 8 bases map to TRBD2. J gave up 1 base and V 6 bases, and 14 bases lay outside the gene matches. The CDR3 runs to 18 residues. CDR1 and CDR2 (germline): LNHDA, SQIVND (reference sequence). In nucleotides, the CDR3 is TGTGCCAGTAGATCGAGCTTTTTGGCGGGGGGTTCCTACAATGAGCAGTTCTTC. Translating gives CASRSSFLAGGSYNEQFF.

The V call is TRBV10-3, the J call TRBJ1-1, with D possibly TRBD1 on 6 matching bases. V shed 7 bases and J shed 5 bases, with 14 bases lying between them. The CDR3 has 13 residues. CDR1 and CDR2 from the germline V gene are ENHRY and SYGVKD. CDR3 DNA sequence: TGTGCCATCAAGGCCGGGGGCGGGACTGAAGCTTTCTTT. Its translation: CAIKAGGGTEAFF.

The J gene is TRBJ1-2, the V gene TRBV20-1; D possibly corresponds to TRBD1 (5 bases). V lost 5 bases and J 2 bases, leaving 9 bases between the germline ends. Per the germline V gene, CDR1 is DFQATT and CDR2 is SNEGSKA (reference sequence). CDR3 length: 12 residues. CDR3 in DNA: TGCAGTGCTCTCAGGGAGAACTATGGCTACACCTTC. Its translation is CSALRENYGYTF.

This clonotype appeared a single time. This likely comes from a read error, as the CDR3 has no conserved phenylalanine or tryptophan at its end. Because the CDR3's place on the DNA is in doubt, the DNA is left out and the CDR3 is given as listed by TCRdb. This chain's CDR3 is CSAQGAYGYTFGS. The V gene is TRBV29-1, the J gene TRBJ2-5; the table's D gene call, TRBD1, was not cross checked with the DNA. CDR1 SQVTM and CDR2 ANQGSEA come from the germline V gene. A total of 13 residues make up the CDR3, ends included.

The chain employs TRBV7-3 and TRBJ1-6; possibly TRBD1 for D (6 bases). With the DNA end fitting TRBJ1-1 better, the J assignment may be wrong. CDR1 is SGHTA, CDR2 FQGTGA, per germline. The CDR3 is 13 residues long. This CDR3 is CASTVRGGTEAFF. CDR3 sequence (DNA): TGTGCCAGTACGGTGAGAGGGGGGACTGAAGCTTTCTTT.

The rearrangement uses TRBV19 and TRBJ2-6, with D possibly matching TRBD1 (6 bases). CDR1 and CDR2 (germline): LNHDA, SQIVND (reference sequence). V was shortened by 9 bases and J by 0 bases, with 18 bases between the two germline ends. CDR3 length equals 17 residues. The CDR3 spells CASGIGTPYSGANVLTF. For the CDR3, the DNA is TGTGCCAGCGGGATAGGGACACCTTACTCTGGGGCCAACGTCCTGACTTTC.

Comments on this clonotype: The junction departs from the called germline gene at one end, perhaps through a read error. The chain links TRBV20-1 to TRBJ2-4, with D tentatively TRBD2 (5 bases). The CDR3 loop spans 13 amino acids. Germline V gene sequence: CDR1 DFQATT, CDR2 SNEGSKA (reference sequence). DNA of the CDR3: TGCGGTGCTAGAGGCAGACGGCCGGGGATTCAGTACTTC. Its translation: CGARGRRPGIQYF.

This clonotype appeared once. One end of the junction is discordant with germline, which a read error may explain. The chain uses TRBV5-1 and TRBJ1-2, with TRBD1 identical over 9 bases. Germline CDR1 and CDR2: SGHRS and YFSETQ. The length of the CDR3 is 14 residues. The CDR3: CASRGTGMSVSYTF. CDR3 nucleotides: TGTGCCAGCAGGGGGACAGGGATGAGTGTTAGCTACACCTTC. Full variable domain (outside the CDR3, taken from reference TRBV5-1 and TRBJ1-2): KAGVTQTPRYLIKTRGQQVTLSCSPISGHRSVSWYQQTPGQGLQFLFEYFSETQRNKGNFPGRFSGRQFSNSRSEMNVSTLELGDSALYLCASRGTGMSVSYTFGSGTRLTVV.

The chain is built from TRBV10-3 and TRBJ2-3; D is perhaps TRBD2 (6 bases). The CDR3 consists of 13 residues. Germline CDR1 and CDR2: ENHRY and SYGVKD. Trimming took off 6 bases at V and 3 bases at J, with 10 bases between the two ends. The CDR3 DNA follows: TGTGCCATCAGGGGGGGTGTTACAGATACGCAGTATTTT. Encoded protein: CAIRGGVTDTQYF.